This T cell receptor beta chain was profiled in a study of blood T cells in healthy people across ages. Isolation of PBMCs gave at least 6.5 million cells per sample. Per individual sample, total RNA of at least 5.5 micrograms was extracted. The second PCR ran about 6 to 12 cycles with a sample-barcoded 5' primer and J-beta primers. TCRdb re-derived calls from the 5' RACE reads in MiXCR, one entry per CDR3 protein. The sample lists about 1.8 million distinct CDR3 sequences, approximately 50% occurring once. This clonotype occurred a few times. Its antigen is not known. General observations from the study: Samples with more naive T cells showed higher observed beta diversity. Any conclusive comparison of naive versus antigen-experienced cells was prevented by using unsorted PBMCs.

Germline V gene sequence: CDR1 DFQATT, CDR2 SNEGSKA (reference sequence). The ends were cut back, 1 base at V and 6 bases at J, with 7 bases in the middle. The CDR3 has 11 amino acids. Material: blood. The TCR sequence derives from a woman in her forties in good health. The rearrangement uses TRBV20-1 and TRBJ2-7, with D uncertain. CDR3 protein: CSARVRAEQYF. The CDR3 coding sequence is TGCAGTGCTAGAGTTAGGGCCGAGCAGTACTTC.